This T cell receptor beta chain was captured by sequencing in a study of shared clonotypes between healthy human individuals. The protocol was immunoSEQ multiplex PCR, while the TCRdb copy is restricted to in-frame clones and leaves out a portion. The sample contains about a million clones, 70% to 85% of which appear only once. CDR3 size: 15 residues. V lost 4 bases, J lost 3 bases, and 9 bases stayed unmatched. Germline CDR1 is SGDLS and CDR2 is YYNGEE. V is TRBV9 and J is TRBJ1-2, with TRBD1 identical over 7 bases. This sequence was found in a man between 18 and 29 years old in good health. Some clones in this sample may be carry-over from other donors' samples. Sequencing was carried out using memory CD4+ T cells from PBMCs. Subset indicated: CD45RA-negative fraction. CDR3 DNA: TGTGCCAGCAGCCCGCGGGACAGTTACTACTATGGCTACACCTTC. Its protein is CASSPRDSYYYGYTF.